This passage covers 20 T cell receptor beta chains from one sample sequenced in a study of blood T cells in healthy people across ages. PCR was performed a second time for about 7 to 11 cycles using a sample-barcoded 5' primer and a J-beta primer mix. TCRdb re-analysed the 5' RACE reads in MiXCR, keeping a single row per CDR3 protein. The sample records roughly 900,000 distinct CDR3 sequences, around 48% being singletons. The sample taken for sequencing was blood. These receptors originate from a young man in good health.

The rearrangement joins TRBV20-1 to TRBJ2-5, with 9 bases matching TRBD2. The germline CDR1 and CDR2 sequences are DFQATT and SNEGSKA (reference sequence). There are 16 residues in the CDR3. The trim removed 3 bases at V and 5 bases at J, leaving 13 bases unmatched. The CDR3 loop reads CSARVLGGGAAETQYF. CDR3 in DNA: TGCAGTGCTAGGGTCCTCGGCGGGGGGGCCGCTGAGACCCAGTACTTC.

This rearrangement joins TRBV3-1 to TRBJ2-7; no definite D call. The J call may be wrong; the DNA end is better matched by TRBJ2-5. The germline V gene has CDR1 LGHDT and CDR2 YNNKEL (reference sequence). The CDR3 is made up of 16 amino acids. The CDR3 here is CASSQDRLGYWETQYF. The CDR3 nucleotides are TGTGCCAGCAGCCAAGATCGCCTGGGGTATTGGGAGACCCAGTACTTC.

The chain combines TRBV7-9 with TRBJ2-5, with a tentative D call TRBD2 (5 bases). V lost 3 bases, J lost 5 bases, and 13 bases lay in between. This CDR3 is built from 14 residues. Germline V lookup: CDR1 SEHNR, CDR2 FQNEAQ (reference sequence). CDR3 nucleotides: TGTGCCAGCAGCTTCTTTGTCGGGGAGGAGACCCAGTACTTC. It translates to CASSFFVGEETQYF.

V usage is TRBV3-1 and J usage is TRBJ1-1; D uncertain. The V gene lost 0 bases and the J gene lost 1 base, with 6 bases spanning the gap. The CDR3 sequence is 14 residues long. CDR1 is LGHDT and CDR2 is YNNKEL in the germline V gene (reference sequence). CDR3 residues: CASSQDLPNTEAFF. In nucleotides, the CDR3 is TGTGCCAGCAGCCAAGATCTGCCGAACACTGAAGCTTTCTTT. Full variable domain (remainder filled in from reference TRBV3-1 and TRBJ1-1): DTAVSQTPKYLVTQMGNDKSIKCEQNLGHDTMYWYKQDSKKFLKIMFSYNNKELIINETVPNRFSPKSPDKAHLNLHINSLELGDSAVYFCASSQDLPNTEAFFGQGTRLTVV.

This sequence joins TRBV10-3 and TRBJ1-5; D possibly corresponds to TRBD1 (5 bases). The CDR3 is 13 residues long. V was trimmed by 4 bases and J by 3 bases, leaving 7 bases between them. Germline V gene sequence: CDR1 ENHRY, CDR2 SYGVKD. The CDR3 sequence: CAISGQSNQPQHF. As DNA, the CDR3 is TGTGCCATCAGTGGACAGTCCAATCAGCCCCAGCATTTT.

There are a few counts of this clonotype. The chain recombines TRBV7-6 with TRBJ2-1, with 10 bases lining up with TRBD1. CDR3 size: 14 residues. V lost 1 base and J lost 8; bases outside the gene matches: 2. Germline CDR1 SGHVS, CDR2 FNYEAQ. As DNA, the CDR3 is TGTGCCAGCAGCTTAGGGGACAGGGGAGATGAGCAGTTCTTC. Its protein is CASSLGDRGDEQFF.

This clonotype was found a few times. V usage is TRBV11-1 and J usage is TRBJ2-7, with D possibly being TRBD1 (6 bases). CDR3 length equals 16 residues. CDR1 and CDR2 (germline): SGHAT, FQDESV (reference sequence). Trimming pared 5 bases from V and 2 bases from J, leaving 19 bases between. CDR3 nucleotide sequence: TGTGCCAGCAGCCCCGGAAACCGGGACACAGCCTACGAGCAGTACTTC. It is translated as CASSPGNRDTAYEQYF.

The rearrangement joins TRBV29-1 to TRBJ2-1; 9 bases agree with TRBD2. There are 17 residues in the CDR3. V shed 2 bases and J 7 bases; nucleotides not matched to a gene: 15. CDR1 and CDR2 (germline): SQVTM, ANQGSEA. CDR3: CSVERGAGTSWGNEQFF. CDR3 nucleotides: TGCAGCGTTGAAAGAGGGGCGGGGACTAGCTGGGGAAATGAGCAGTTCTTC.

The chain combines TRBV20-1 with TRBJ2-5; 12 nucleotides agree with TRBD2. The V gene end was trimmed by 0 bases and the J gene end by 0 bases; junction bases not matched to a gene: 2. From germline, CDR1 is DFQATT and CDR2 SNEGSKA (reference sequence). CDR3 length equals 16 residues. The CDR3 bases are TGCAGTGCTAGAGATGGGACTAGCGGGTACCAAGAGACCCAGTACTTC. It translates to CSARDGTSGYQETQYF.

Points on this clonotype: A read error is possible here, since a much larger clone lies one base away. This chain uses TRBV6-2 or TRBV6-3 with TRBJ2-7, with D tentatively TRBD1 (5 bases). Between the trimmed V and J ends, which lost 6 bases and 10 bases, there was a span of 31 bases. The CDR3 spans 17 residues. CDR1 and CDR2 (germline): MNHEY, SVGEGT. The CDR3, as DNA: TGTGCCAGCAGCCGTCCAACAGGCCTGAGAAGGGTCGAGATCCAGTACTTC. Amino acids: CASSRPTGLRRVEIQYF.

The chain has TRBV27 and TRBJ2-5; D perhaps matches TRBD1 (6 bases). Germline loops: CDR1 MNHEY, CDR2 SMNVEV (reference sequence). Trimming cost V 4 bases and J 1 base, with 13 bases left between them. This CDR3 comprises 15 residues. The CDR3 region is CASSSLRDTQETQYF. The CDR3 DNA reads TGTGCCAGCAGTTCCCTCCGGGACACCCAAGAGACCCAGTACTTC.

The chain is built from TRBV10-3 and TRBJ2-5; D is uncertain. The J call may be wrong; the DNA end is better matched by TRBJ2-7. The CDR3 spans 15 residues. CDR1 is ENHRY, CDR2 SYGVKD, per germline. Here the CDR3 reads CAISDSRKNDYEQYF. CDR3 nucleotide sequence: TGTGCCATCAGTGACTCCCGGAAGAATGACTACGAGCAGTACTTC.

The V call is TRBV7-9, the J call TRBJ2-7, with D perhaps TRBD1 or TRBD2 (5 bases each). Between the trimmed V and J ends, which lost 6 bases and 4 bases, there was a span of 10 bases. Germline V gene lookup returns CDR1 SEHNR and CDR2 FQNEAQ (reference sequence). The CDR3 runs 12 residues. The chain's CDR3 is CASRRGEYEQYF. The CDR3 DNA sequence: TGTGCCAGCAGAAGAGGGGAATACGAGCAGTACTTC.

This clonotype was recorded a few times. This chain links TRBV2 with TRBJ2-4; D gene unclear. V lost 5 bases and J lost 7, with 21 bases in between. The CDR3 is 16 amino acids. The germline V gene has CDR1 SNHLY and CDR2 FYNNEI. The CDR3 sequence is CASSPTPPSDTNIQYF. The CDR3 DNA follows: TGTGCCAGCAGTCCTACACCCCCTTCAGACACCAACATTCAGTACTTC.

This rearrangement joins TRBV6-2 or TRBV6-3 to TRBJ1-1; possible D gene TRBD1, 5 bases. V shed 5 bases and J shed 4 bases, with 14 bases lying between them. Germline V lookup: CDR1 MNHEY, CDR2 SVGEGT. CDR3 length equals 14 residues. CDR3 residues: CASSPVGGSTEAFF. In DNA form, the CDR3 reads TGTGCCAGCAGTCCCGTGGGGGGTTCCACTGAAGCTTTCTTT.

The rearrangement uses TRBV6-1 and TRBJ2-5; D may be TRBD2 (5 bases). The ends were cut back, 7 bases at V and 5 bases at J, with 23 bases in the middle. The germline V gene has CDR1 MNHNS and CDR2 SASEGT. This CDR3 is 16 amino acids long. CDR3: CASTPLTPGVGETQYF. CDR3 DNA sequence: TGTGCCAGCACCCCTTTAACCCCCGGGGTCGGGGAGACCCAGTACTTC.

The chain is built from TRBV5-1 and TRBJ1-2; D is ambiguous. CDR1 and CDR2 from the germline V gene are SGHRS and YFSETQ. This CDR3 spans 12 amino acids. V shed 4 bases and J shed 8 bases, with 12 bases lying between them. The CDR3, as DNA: TGCGCCAGCAGCCCTGGAAGGGAAGGCTACACCTTC. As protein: CASSPGREGYTF.

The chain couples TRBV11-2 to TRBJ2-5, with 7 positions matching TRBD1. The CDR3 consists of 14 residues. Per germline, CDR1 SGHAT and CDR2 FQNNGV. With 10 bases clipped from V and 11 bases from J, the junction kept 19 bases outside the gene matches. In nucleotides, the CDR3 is TGTGCCACCACGGGACAGTTGGGGAGCTTAGAGCAGTACTTC. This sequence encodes CATTGQLGSLEQYF. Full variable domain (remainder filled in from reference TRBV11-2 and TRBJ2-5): EAGVAQSPRYKIIEKRQSVAFWCNPISGHATLYWYQQILGQGPKLLIQFQNNGVVDDSQLPKDRFSAERLKGVDSTLKIQPAKLEDSAVYLCATTGQLGSLEQYFGPGTRLLVL.

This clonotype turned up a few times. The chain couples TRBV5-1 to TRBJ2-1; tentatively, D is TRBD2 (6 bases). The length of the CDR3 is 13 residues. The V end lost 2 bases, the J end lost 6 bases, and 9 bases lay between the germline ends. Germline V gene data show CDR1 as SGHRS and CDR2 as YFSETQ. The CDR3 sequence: CASSFGGGNEQFF. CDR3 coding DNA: TGCGCCAGCAGCTTCGGGGGAGGCAATGAGCAGTTCTTC.

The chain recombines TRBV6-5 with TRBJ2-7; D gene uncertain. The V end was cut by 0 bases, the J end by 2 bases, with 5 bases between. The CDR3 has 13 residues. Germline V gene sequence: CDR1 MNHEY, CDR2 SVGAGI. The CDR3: CASSYSIPYEQYF. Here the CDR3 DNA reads TGTGCCAGCAGTTACTCGATTCCCTACGAGCAGTACTTC.